These T cell receptor beta chains were read from a single sample in a study of cytomegalovirus exposure and HLA in healthy donors. Profiled with immunoSEQ multiplex PCR; TCRdb holds only in-frame clones, not every one. The data show about 160,000 clones, about 85% seen once. Sequenced material: PBMCs. These receptors were obtained from a male donor in good health and CMV-seropositive. The CDR3 runs from the conserved cysteine through the conserved F or W. A D gene is named only where the DNA matches it firmly. Where a row states a size, it is once, few, many or the class of an expanded clone; other rows omit it.

NA	TRBD1	TRBV9	TRBJ2-1	CASSVRDRVFNEQFF	TGTGCCAGCAGCGTAAGGGACAGGGTCTTCAATGAGCAGTTCTTC
NA	TRBD2	TRBV9	TRBJ2-1	CASSVDGRAYNEQFF	TGTGCCAGCAGCGTAGACGGGAGGGCCTACAATGAGCAGTTCTTC
NA	TRBD1	TRBV5-6	TRBJ2-1	CASSPDRENEQFF	TGTGCCAGCAGCCCGGACAGGGAAAATGAGCAGTTCTTC
NA	TRBD2	TRBV6-4	TRBJ2-1	CASSWTSGPNNEQFF	TGTGCCAGCAGTTGGACTAGCGGGCCAAACAATGAGCAGTTCTTC
NA	NA	TRBV4-3	TRBJ2-2	CASSQEGRGGELFF	TGCGCCAGCAGCCAAGAGGGGAGAGGCGGGGAGCTGTTTTTT
NA	TRBD1	TRBV27	TRBJ1-2	CASAYRDRDYGYTF	TGTGCCAGCGCCTACCGGGACAGGGACTATGGCTACACCTTC
NA	TRBD2	TRBV29-1	TRBJ2-5	CSVGTSVLYF	TGCAGCGTGGGCACTAGCGTCTTGTACTTC
NA	NA	TRBV5-6	TRBJ2-3	CASSLAAPTDTQYF	TGTGCCAGCAGCTTGGCTGCGCCCACAGATACGCAGTATTTT
few	TRBD2	TRBV6-1	TRBJ2-7	CASSHSGSYEQYF	TGTGCCAGCAGTCATAGCGGGAGCTACGAGCAGTACTTC
once	NA	TRBV19	TRBJ2-2	CASSIRGSGTGELFF	TGTGCCAGTAGTATACGGGGGTCGGGCACCGGGGAGCTGTTTTTT
few	TRBD2	TRBV6-5	TRBJ2-1	CASSVTSASYNEQFF	TGTGCCAGCAGTGTGACTAGCGCGTCCTACAATGAGCAGTTCTTC
NA	NA	TRBV6-6	TRBJ1-4	CASSYDSNEKLFF	TGTGCCAGCAGTTACGACAGTAATGAAAAACTGTTTTTT
NA	TRBD1	TRBV6-5	TRBJ2-7	CASSYSYDRGEQYF	TGTGCCAGCAGTTACTCCTACGACAGGGGCGAGCAGTACTTC
NA	NA	TRBV27	TRBJ2-4	CASSFGPSVVNQYF	TGTGCCAGCAGTTTCGGTCCCTCGGTCGTTAATCAGTACTTC
NA	NA	TRBV6-1	TRBJ2-7	CASSALPSSYEQYF	TGTGCCAGCAGTGCTCTCCCCAGCTCCTACGAGCAGTACTTC
NA	NA	TRBV7-9	TRBJ1-2	CTSSLRPDGYTF	TGTACCAGCAGCTTACGTCCGGATGGCTACACCTTC
NA	TRBD1	TRBV7-8	TRBJ1-3	CASSARDRGNTIYF	TGTGCCAGCAGCGCCCGGGACAGAGGAAACACCATATATTTT
NA	NA	TRBV2	TRBJ2-1	CASSQIGGEQFF	TGTGCCAGCAGTCAGATTGGGGGGGAGCAGTTCTTC
NA	TRBD2	TRBV7-9	TRBJ2-2	CASSHPGLAGNTGELFF	TGTGCCAGCAGCCACCCCGGCCTAGCGGGGAACACCGGGGAGCTGTTTTTT
NA	NA	TRBV15	TRBJ1-1	CATSRASGVGGTEAFF	TGTGCCACCAGCAGAGCTTCGGGGGTGGGGGGCACTGAAGCTTTCTTT
NA	TRBD2	TRBV19	TRBJ2-1	CASSIIYSSGINRAHHNEQFF	TGTGCCAGTAGTATAATCTATTCCAGCGGGATCAACCGGGCCCACCACAATGAGCAGTTCTTC
NA	NA	TRBV13	TRBJ2-5	CASSLQGETEYQEAQYF	TGTGCCAGCAGCCTCCAAGGGGAAACAGAGTACCAAGAGGCCCAGTACTTC
NA	NA	TRBV11-2	TRBJ2-6	CASSPPRAEVLTF	TGTGCCAGCAGCCCTCCGCGGGCGGAGGTTCTGACTTTC
NA	TRBD1	TRBV29-1	TRBJ2-2	CSVERTGAGELFF	TGCAGCGTTGAAAGGACAGGGGCCGGGGAGCTGTTTTTT
NA	NA	TRBV18	TRBJ2-5	CASSPVRQETQYF	TGTGCCAGCTCACCAGTCCGCCAAGAGACCCAGTACTTC
NA	TRBD1	TRBV7-8	TRBJ2-7	CASSRQGASYEQYF	TGTGCCAGTTCTCGACAGGGGGCGTCCTACGAGCAGTACTTC
NA	NA	TRBV29-1	TRBJ2-7	CSVERGSYEQYF	TGCAGCGTTGAAAGGGGCTCCTACGAGCAGTACTTC
few	TRBD2	TRBV27	TRBJ2-1	CASSIAGGYNEQFF	TGTGCCAGCAGTATAGCGGGAGGGTACAATGAGCAGTTCTTC
once	TRBD1	TRBV5-1	TRBJ2-7	CASSFAFDRELEQYF	TGCGCCAGCAGCTTCGCTTTTGACAGGGAGCTAGAGCAGTACTTC
NA	TRBD1	TRBV6-1	TRBJ2-5	CASSTGAAETQYF	TGTGCCAGCTCGACAGGGGCGGCAGAGACCCAGTACTTC
NA	TRBD1	TRBV19	TRBJ2-2	CASRWFKDREQTGELFF	TGTGCCAGTAGGTGGTTTAAGGACAGGGAACAAACCGGGGAGCTGTTTTTT
NA	NA	TRBV28	TRBJ1-4	CASRQGDEKLFF	TGTGCCAGTCGCCAGGGCGATGAAAAACTGTTTTTT
NA	NA	TRBV6-5	TRBJ2-3	CASSYYAGIHTDTQYF	TGTGCCAGCAGTTACTACGCAGGCATCCACACAGATACGCAGTATTTT
NA	TRBD2	TRBV16	TRBJ2-7	CASSRPSNLAGSYEQYF	TGTGCCAGCAGCCGACCCTCGAACCTAGCGGGTTCCTACGAGCAGTACTTC
NA	NA	TRBV7-3	TRBJ2-5	CASSYGWGPQETQYF	TGTGCCAGCAGCTACGGGTGGGGGCCTCAAGAGACCCAGTACTTC
NA	NA	TRBV9	TRBJ2-4	CASSDRGGRDIQYF	TGTGCCAGCAGCGACAGGGGGGGAAGGGACATTCAGTACTTC
NA	TRBD2	TRBV30	TRBJ2-3	CAWRTSGRADTQYF	TGTGCCTGGAGGACTAGCGGGAGGGCAGATACGCAGTATTTT
NA	TRBD2	TRBV29-1	TRBJ2-3	CSVRTSGRSDTQYF	TGCAGCGTCCGGACTAGCGGGAGATCAGATACGCAGTATTTT
once	NA	TRBV7-2	TRBJ1-1	CASSLVGGMNTEAFF	TGTGCCAGCAGCTTAGTAGGGGGTATGAACACTGAAGCTTTCTTT
NA	TRBD1	TRBV18	TRBJ2-1	CASSAGDRTYNEQFF	TGTGCCAGCTCAGCTGGGGACAGGACCTACAATGAGCAGTTCTTC
NA	TRBD2	TRBV7-7	TRBJ2-7	CASSLGAGAYEQYF	TGTGCTAGCAGCTTAGGGGCGGGAGCCTACGAGCAGTACTTC
NA	NA	TRBV4-2	TRBJ2-3	CASSPEMEASTDTQYF	TGTGCCAGCAGCCCCGAGATGGAGGCTAGCACAGATACGCAGTATTTT
NA	NA	TRBV11-3	TRBJ2-7	CASSPQTYSYEQYF	TGTGCCAGCAGCCCCCAGACATACTCCTACGAGCAGTACTTC